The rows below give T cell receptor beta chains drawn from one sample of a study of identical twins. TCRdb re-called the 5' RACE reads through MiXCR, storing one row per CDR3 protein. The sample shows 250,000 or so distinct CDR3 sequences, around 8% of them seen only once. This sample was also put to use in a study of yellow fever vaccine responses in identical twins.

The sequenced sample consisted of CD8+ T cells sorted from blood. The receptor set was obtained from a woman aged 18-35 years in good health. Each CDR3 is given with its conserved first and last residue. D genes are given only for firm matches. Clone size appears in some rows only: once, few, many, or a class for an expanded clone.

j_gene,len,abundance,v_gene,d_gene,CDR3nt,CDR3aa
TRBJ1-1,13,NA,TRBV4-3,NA,TGCGCCAGCAGCCAAATCCGATATACTGAAGCTTTCTTT,CASSQIRYTEAFF
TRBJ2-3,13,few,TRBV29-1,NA,TGCAGCGTTCGGTCAGCTGCACGAGATACGCAGTATTTT,CSVRSAARDTQYF
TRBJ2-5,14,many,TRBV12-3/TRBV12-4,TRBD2,TGTGCCAGCAGTTTAACTAGCGGGCAAGAGACCCAGTACTTC,CASSLTSGQETQYF
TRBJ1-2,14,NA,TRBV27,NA,TGTGCCAGCAGTTTATCGAGGCAACTCTGGGGCTACACCTTC,CASSLSRQLWGYTF
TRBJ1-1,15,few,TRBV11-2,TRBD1,TGTGCCAGCAGCTTAGGACAGGGGGTCCCCACTGAAGCTTTCTTT,CASSLGQGVPTEAFF
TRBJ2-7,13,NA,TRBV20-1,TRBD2,TGCAGTGCTAGGGCGGGAGCAGACTACGAGCAGTACTTC,CSARAGADYEQYF
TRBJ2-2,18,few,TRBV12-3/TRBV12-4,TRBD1,TGTGCCAGCAGCCCACCGACAGGGGTAACCCTTAACACCGGGGAGCTGTTTTTT,CASSPPTGVTLNTGELFF
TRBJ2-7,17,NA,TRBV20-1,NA,TGCAGTGCTAGAGACCCCCCCCAGGGGATTGAATCCTACGAGCAGTACTTC,CSARDPPQGIESYEQYF
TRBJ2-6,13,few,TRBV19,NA,TGTGCCTCCCAGGGTGCTGGGGCCAACGTCCTGACTTTC,CASQGAGANVLTF
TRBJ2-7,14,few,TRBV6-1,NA,TGTGCCAGCAGTGAACAGGGACCGCTCTACGGGGTGATCTTC,CASSEQGPLYGVIF
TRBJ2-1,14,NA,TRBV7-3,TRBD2,TGTGCCAGCAACCTCGGGGGGGCGTACAATGAGCAGTTCTTC,CASNLGGAYNEQFF
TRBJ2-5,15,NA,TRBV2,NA,TGTGCCAGCAGTGAATCGCCAGGGCTTCAGGAGACCCAGTACTTC,CASSESPGLQETQYF
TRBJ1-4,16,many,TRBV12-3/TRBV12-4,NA,TGTGCCAGCAGCCCTCGAGGGGCTGCAACTAATGAAAAACTGTTTTTT,CASSPRGAATNEKLFF
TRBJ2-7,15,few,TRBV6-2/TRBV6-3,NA,TGTGCCAGCAGTTACCCAAAACTACCTCACTACGAGCAGTACTTC,CASSYPKLPHYEQYF
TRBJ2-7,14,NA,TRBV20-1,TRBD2,TGCAGTGCTAGAGGCACTAGCGGGGTCCACGAGCAGTACTTC,CSARGTSGVHEQYF
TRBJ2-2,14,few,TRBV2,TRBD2,TGTGCCACCCTTAGCGGGAGCTACACCGGGGAGCTGTTTTTT,CATLSGSYTGELFF
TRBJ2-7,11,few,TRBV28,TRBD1,TGTGCCAGTCAGGGGGTTTACGAGCAGTACTTC,CASQGVYEQYF
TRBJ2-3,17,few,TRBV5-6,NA,TGTGCCAGCAGTTCATGGACTGGAACCACTAGCACAGATACGCAGTATTTT,CASSSWTGTTSTDTQYF
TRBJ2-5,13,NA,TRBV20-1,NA,TGCAGTGCTAGAGAAGGCCTAACGGGGACCCAGTACTTC,CSAREGLTGTQYF
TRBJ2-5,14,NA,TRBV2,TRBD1,TGTGCCAGCAGGCTGGCAGGGGGCTCGGAGACCCAGTACTTC,CASRLAGGSETQYF
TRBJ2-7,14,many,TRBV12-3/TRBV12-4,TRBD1,TGTGCCAGCCGCTCTATGGACAGGGTCGACGAGCAGTACTTC,CASRSMDRVDEQYF
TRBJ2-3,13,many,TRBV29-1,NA,TGCAGCGCCGAAAGGGGGATCACAGATACGCAGTATTTT,CSAERGITDTQYF
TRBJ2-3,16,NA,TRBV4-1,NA,TGCGCCAGCAGCCAAGTCGAAAATAGGGTCCAAGATACGCAGTATTTT,CASSQVENRVQDTQYF
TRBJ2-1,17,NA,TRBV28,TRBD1,TGTGCCAGCAGTCCCTGGAACCGGGACAGGGAATGGGATGAGCAGTTCTTC,CASSPWNRDREWDEQFF
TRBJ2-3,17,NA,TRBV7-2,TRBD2,TGTGCCAGCAGCTCTCGGACTAGCGGGGGAGACACAGATACGCAGTATTTT,CASSSRTSGGDTDTQYF
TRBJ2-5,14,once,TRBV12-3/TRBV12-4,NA,TGTGCCAGCAGTTTTGGACTGAGCCAAGAGACCCAGTACTTC,CASSFGLSQETQYF
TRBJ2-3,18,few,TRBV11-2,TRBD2,TGTGCCAGCAGCTTAGTTCGGCGGTTGACTAGCGGGGCAGATACGCAGTATTTT,CASSLVRRLTSGADTQYF
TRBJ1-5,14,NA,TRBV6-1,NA,TGTGCCAGCACCTCGGGGCAGAGCAATCAGCCCCAGCATTTT,CASTSGQSNQPQHF
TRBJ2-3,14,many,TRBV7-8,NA,TGTGCCAGCAGCTTAGTGTACAACACAGATACGCAGTATTTT,CASSLVYNTDTQYF
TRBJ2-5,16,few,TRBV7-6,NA,TGTGCCAGCAGCTTAGTTGAGGAGGGACCCAAGGAGACCCAGTACTTC,CASSLVEEGPKETQYF
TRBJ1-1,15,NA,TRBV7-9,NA,TGTGCCAGCAGCCCAGCCGGAGGCAGACCCAGTGAAGCTTTCTTT,CASSPAGGRPSEAFF
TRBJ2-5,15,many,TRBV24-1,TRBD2,TGTGCCACCGCCGGTGATAGCGGGAACTTAGAGACCCAGTACTTC,CATAGDSGNLETQYF
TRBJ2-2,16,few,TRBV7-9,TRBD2,TGTGCCAGCAGCCAAATGTGGTCTAGCGGCACCGGGGAGCTGTTTTTT,CASSQMWSSGTGELFF
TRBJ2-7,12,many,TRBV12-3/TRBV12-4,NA,TGTGCCAGCAGCCCCGGACAGTACGAGCAGTACTTC,CASSPGQYEQYF
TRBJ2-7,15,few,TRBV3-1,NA,TGTGCCAGCAGCCAAGATGAGGGGGGGCATTGCGAGCAGTACTTC,CASSQDEGGHCEQYF
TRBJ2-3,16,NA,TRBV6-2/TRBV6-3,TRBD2,TGTGCCAGCAGTTCGGGACTAGCGGGACCCACAGATACGCAGTATTTT,CASSSGLAGPTDTQYF
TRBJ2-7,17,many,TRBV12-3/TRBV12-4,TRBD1,TGTGCCAGCACCTCAACATCTACTGGACAGGGACAGGGCGAGCAGTACTTC,CASTSTSTGQGQGEQYF